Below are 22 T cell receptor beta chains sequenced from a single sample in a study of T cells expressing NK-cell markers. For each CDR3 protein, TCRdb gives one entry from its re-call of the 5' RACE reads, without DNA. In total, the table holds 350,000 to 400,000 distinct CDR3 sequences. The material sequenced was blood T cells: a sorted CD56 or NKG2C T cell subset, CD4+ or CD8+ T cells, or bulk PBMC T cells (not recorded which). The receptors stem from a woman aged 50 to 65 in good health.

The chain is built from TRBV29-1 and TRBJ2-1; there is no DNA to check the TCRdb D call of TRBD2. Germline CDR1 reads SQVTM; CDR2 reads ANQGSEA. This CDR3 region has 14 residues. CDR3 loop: CSVGLAGAHSEQFF.

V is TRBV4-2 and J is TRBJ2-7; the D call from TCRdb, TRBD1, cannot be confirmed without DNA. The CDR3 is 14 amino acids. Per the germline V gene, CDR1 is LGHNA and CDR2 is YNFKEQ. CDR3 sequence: CASSQDATGEEQYF.

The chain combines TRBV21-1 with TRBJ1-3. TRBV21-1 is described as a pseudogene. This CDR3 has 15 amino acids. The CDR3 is CASSKGGGGPNTIYF.

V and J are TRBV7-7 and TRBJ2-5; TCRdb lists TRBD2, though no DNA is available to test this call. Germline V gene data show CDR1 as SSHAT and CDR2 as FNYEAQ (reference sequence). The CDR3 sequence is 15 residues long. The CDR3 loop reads CASSRGLAGAETQYF.

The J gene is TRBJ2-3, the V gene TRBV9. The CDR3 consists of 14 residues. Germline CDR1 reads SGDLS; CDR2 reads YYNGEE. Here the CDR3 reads CASSVELLTDTQYF.

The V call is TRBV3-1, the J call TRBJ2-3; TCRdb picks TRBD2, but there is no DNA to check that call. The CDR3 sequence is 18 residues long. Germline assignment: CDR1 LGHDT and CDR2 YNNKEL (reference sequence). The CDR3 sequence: CASSQRLAGGLGADTQYF.

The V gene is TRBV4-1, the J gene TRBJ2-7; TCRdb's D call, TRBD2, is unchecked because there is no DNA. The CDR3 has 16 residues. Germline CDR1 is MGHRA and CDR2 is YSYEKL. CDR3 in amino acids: CASSQAPGLGANEQYF.

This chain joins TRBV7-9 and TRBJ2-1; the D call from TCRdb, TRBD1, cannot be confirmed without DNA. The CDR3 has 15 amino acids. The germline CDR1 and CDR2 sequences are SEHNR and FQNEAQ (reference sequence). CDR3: CASSSGGAENNEQFF.

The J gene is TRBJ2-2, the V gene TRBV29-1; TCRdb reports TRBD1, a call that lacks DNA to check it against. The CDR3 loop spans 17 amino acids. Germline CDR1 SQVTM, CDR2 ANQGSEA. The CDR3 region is CGCPRPIGTGNTGELFF.

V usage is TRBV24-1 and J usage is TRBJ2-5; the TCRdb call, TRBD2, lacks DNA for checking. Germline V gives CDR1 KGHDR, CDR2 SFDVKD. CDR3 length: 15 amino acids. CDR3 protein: CATSDLGGIQETQYF.

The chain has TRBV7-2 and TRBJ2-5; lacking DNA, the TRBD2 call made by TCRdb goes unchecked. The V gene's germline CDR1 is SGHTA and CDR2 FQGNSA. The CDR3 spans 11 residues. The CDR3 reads CASSSAGTQYF.

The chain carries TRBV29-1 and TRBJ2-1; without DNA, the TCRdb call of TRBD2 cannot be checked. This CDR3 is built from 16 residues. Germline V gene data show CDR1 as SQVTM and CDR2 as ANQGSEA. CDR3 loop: CSVEDLQREAYNEQFF.

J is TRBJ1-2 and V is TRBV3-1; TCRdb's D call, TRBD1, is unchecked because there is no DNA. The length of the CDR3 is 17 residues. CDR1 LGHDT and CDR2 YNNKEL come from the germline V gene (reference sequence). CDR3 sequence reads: CASSQTQPRDRAYGYTF.

This CDR3 is CASRGLAGDYNEQFF. The chain has TRBV2 and TRBJ2-1; checking the TCRdb D call of TRBD2 is not possible without DNA. From germline, CDR1 is SNHLY and CDR2 FYNNEI. The length of the CDR3 is 15 residues.

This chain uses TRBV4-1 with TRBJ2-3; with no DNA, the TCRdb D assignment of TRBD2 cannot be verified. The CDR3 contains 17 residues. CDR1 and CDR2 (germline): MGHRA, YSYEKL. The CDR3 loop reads CASSQGLPLAVTDTQYF.

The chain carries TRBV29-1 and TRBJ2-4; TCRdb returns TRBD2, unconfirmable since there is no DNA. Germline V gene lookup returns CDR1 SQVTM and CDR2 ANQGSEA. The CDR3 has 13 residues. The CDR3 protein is CSVEGSSGNIQYF.

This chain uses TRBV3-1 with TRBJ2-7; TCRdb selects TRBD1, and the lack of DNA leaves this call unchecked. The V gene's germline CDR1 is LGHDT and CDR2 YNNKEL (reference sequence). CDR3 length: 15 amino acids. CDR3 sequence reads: CASSHVGGNRHEQYF.

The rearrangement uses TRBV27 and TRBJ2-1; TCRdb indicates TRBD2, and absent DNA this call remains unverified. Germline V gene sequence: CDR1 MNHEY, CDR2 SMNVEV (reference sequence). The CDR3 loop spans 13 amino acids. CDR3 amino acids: CASHIAGINEQFF.

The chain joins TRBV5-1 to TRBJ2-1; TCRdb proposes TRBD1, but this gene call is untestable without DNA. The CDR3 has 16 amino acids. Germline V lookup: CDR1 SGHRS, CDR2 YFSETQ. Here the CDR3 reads CASSLAGREKYNEQFF.

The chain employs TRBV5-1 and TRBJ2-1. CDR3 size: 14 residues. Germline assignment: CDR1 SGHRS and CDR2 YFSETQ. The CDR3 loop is CASSLAGRYNEQFF.

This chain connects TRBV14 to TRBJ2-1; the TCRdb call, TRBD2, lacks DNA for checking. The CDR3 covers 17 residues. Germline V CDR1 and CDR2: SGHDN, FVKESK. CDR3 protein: CASSPASGRPRGNEQFF.

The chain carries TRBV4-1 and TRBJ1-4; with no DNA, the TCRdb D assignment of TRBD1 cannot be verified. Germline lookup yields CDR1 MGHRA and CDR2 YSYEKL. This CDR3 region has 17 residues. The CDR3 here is CASSQVGTGLRMKKLFF.